The rows below give T cell receptor beta chains drawn from one sample of a study of blood T cells in healthy people across ages. TCRdb re-derived calls from the 5' RACE reads in MiXCR, one entry per CDR3 protein. The table lists about 1,500,000 distinct CDR3 sequences, 28% of them singletons. The sequencing sample was made of blood. These receptors were obtained from a woman in her 30s in good health. Each CDR3 is given with its conserved first and last residue. The D gene is left open where the match is weak. Rows may omit the clone size; those that give it use once, few, many or a size class.

V,J,D,size,DNA,CDR3
TRBV27,TRBJ1-5,.,few,TGTGCCAGCAGTTTGGGGTACGAACAGCCCCAGCATTTT,CASSLGYEQPQHF
TRBV6-1,TRBJ1-1,.,.,TGTGCCAGCAGCCCCCGACGGGGAGTAGGGGTCAACACTGAAGCTTTCTTT,CASSPRRGVGVNTEAFF
TRBV30,TRBJ1-2,.,few,TGTGCCTGGAGTCCCCTAGGACGGCCGTGGGATGGCTACACCTTC,CAWSPLGRPWDGYTF
TRBV20-1,TRBJ2-7,TRBD2,many,TGCAGTGCTTGGTTGGGGGAGGGCTACGAGCAGTACTTC,CSAWLGEGYEQYF
TRBV5-1,TRBJ2-1,.,.,TGCGCCAGCAGCATCAGGACATTTGGGGACAATGAGCAGTTCTTC,CASSIRTFGDNEQFF
TRBV6-5,TRBJ2-2,.,many,TGTGCCAGCAGTTACTCGTTAGGCGGCGCCGGGGAGCTGTTTTTT,CASSYSLGGAGELFF
TRBV6-2/TRBV6-3,TRBJ2-6,.,.,TGTGCCAGCAAAGACAGCTCTGGGGCCAGCGTCCTGACTTTC,CASKDSSGASVLTF
TRBV5-4,TRBJ2-5,.,.,TGTGCCAGCAGCTTTGACAAAGAGACCCAGTACTTC,CASSFDKETQYF
TRBV2,TRBJ2-1,.,few,TGTGCCAGCAAGATCGACGGGTACAATGAGCAGTTCTTC,CASKIDGYNEQFF
TRBV7-3,TRBJ2-2,.,.,TGTGCCAGCAGCTCGTACCCAGTGACCGGGGAGCTGTTTTTT,CASSSYPVTGELFF
TRBV4-2,TRBJ2-5,TRBD2,many,TGTGCCAGCACCGCCGGGGGGGGAGAGACCCAGTACTTC,CASTAGGGETQYF
TRBV9,TRBJ2-1,.,many,TGTGCCAGCAGCGTAGGTCCTAGCTCCTACAATGAGCAGTTCTTC,CASSVGPSSYNEQFF
TRBV15,TRBJ2-2,TRBD1,.,TGTGCCACCCTACAGGGGGCGAACACCGGGGAGCTGTTTTTT,CATLQGANTGELFF
TRBV29-1,TRBJ2-7,TRBD1,many,TGCAGCGTTACAGGGGGGTCCCCCTACGAGCAGTACTTC,CSVTGGSPYEQYF
TRBV7-2,TRBJ2-7,TRBD2,few,TGTGCCAGCAGCTTTGGACTAGCTAGGGCCTACGAGCAGTACTTC,CASSFGLARAYEQYF
TRBV6-5,TRBJ1-1,.,few,TGTGCCAGCAGTCGACGCGGACCGCCCGCTGAAGCTTTCTTT,CASSRRGPPAEAFF
TRBV5-5,TRBJ2-3,TRBD1,.,TGTGCCAGCAGCTCACGCCGGGACAGGGTGGGCACAGATACGCAGTATTTT,CASSSRRDRVGTDTQYF
TRBV2,TRBJ2-1,TRBD1,few,TGTGCCAGCAGTGGGACGACAGGGCTGGACTACAATGAGCAGTTCTTC,CASSGTTGLDYNEQFF
TRBV7-9,TRBJ1-5,.,many,TGTGCCAGCGGTACGGACAATCAGCCCCAGCATTTT,CASGTDNQPQHF
TRBV20-1,TRBJ2-7,TRBD2,many,TGCAGTGCTAGTATACTAGCGGCTTACGAGCAGTACTTC,CSASILAAYEQYF
TRBV28,TRBJ1-2,.,.,TGTGCCAGCAGTTTAAAGACAGGTGGCTACACCTTC,CASSLKTGGYTF
TRBV20-1,TRBJ2-5,.,few,TGCAGTGCGGGGGCCGGGGAGACCCAGTACTTC,CSAGAGETQYF
TRBV5-1,TRBJ1-1,TRBD1,.,TGCGCCAGCAGCTATGGACAGGAGAATTTGAACACTGAAGCTTTCTTT,CASSYGQENLNTEAFF
TRBV12-3/TRBV12-4,TRBJ2-7,.,many,TGTGCCAGCAGCTTCGGACTAACTTCGGGGGAGCAGTACTTC,CASSFGLTSGEQYF
TRBV9,TRBJ2-2,TRBD1,.,TGTGCCAGCAGCGTAAAGGGGGCCGACGGGGAGCTGTTTTTT,CASSVKGADGELFF
TRBV6-5,TRBJ2-7,.,.,TGTGCCAGCAGTTACTTCCAAAGCGGTTCTTCCTACGAGCAGTACTTC,CASSYFQSGSSYEQYF
TRBV7-9,TRBJ2-7,TRBD1,.,TGTGCCAGCAGCTTGGCTAATACGGGACAGGGGGCCTACGAGCAGTACTTC,CASSLANTGQGAYEQYF
TRBV4-1,TRBJ2-5,.,few,TGCGCCAGCAGCCTCACTGACAGGAAAGAGACCCAGTACTTC,CASSLTDRKETQYF
TRBV7-9,TRBJ2-4,.,.,TGTGCCAGCAGCTTACACAGGCAGTCGACCCTAGCCAAAAACATTCAGTACTTC,CASSLHRQSTLAKNIQYF
TRBV29-1,TRBJ2-2,.,few,TGCAGCGTACTAGCTCTCAGAACCGGGGAGCTGTTTTTT,CSVLALRTGELFF
TRBV9,TRBJ2-6,TRBD2,many,TGTGCCAGCAGCGCAATAGCGGGGGGCCTCTCTGGGGCCAACGTCCTGACTTTC,CASSAIAGGLSGANVLTF
TRBV5-6,TRBJ2-5,TRBD2,many,TGTGCCAGCAGCCTACGGAGAGCGGGGGTTATTAGAGAGACCCAGTACTTC,CASSLRRAGVIRETQYF
TRBV11-1,TRBJ2-3,.,few,TGTGCCAGCAGTTACCGCCGTCACTCCCGAGAAGATACGCAGTATTTT,CASSYRRHSREDTQYF
TRBV7-9,TRBJ2-7,TRBD2,.,TGTGCCAGCAGCCGAGTGGGTCTAGCGGGAGGGCCGATGAGCGAGCAGTACTTC,CASSRVGLAGGPMSEQYF
TRBV20-1,TRBJ2-5,.,few,TGCAGTGCTAGAGCTTACCATTGGAGGGACAGCCAAGAGACCCAGTACTTC,CSARAYHWRDSQETQYF
TRBV20-1,TRBJ2-5,.,.,TGCAGTGCTAGAAGCGGGTCTAGACAAGAGACCCAGTACTTC,CSARSGSRQETQYF
TRBV28,TRBJ1-1,.,few,TGTGCCAGCACCCACCGGGGTGAGGGCTGGAGCACTGAAGCTTTCTTT,CASTHRGEGWSTEAFF
TRBV7-2,TRBJ2-7,.,few,TGTGCCAGCAGCTTACCCCCGACCCTTTACGAGCAGTACTTC,CASSLPPTLYEQYF
TRBV6-1,TRBJ2-1,.,few,TGTGCCAGCAGTGGGGAATGGGGCAATGAGCAGTTCTTC,CASSGEWGNEQFF
TRBV3-1,TRBJ2-7,TRBD2,many,TGTGCCAGCAGCCGCGGGGGGGGCGGATACGAGCAGTACTTC,CASSRGGGGYEQYF